Here is one T cell receptor beta chain with its context. Source study methods: Amplified reference gene primers provided the basis for estimating nucleated cell counts. The assay was immunoSEQ multiplex PCR, and TCRdb's table has in-frame clones only and misses some. That table is the source of V, J and clone size, and D and trimming were worked out from the DNA. Of about 98,000 clones detected, 75% to 90% appear once; the ten largest clones hold around 4.3%. This record belongs to a study of blood T cell repertoires in COVID-19. The overall study: PBMCs, B-cell-depleted T cells, or T cells were the source of the cDNA or gDNA that made up the material.

With 3 bases removed from V and 2 bases from J, the gap between germline ends came to 10 bases. Germline-derived CDR1 and CDR2 are SGHTA and FQGNSA. This CDR3 is 14 amino acids long. This TCR derives from a human donor in a cohort sampled during active COVID-19. Material: peripheral blood. The V gene is TRBV7-2, the J gene TRBJ2-5; the D gene is possibly TRBD1 (5 bases). CDR3 in DNA: TGTGCCAGCAGCTTTCAAACAGGTCAAGAGACCCAGTACTTC. This codes for CASSFQTGQETQYF.